This T cell receptor beta chain is from a study of radiotherapy plus CTLA-4 blockade in lung cancer. Study at large: Disease control was seen in approximately 29% of patients, objective responses in 18%.

V lost 0 bases, J lost 3 bases, and 14 bases lay in between. The CDR3 loop spans 15 amino acids. Per germline, CDR1 GTSNPN and CDR2 SVGIG (reference sequence). Participants had chemo-refractory metastatic non-small-cell lung cancer and were treated with focal radiation plus ipilimumab CTLA-4 blockade. The protocol was immunoSEQ multiplex PCR, while the TCRdb copy is restricted to in-frame clones and leaves out a portion. The table includes about 95,000 clones, roughly 80% detected once. Sequencing used peripheral blood, obtained from a patient treated with radiotherapy plus ipilimumab. The TCR originated in a human donor with non-small cell lung cancer who had stable disease on radiotherapy plus ipilimumab. This chain uses TRBV30 with TRBJ1-1; no reliable D call. CDR3 in DNA: TGTGCCTGGAGTGTACTGTCGGGCAGTTACACTGAAGCTTTCTTT. This encodes CAWSVLSGSYTEAFF.